Sequencing of this TCR beta chain was carried out in a study of blood T cell repertoires in COVID-19. Study at large: COVID-19 samples from acute and convalescent phases originated in the United States, Italy and Spain. The cDNA or gDNA used as material had been derived from T cells, B-cell-depleted T cells, or PBMCs.

As handled by the study authors: How many nucleated cells were present was estimated from reference gene primer amplification. Sequencing used immunoSEQ multiplex PCR; TCRdb keeps in-frame clones, though not all of them. The V and J calls and clone size are taken from that table; D and trimming were inferred from the DNA. In the table there are roughly 150,000 clones, around 80% of which are singletons. CDR1 is SGHTS and CDR2 is YDEGEE in the germline V gene. Trimming left V 4 bases short and J 1 base short, with 14 bases between. The CDR3 has 15 amino acids. The J gene is TRBJ1-1, the V gene TRBV5-8, with D hard to call. The sample consisted of peripheral blood. The TCR comes from a woman between 50 and 59 years old with acute or convalescent COVID-19. The CDR3 loop reads CASSRGIMRNTEAFF. CDR3 nucleotides: TGTGCCAGCAGCCGAGGAATAATGAGGAACACTGAAGCTTTCTTT.